Detailed here is one TCR beta chain. The data were obtained in a study of blood T cell repertoires in COVID-19. Study-level background: COVID-19 samples collected from the United States, Italy and Spain covered acute and convalescent phases. T cells, B-cell-depleted T cells, or PBMCs provided the cDNA or gDNA that served as material.

From germline, CDR1 is PRHDT and CDR2 FYEKMQ (reference sequence). The CDR3 sequence is 15 residues long. V lost 0 bases and J 5 bases, leaving 12 bases between the germline ends. Under the authors' procedure: Nucleated cell counts were estimated from reference gene primer amplification. Some clones are missing from TCRdb's copy, which holds only in-frame ones; the method was immunoSEQ multiplex PCR. D and trimming were read from the DNA, whereas the V and J calls and clone size are those reported in that table. Of roughly 290,000 clones in the sample, roughly 90% were seen once. Patients at the Seattle site were enrolled during active infection and followed longitudinally.

The clonotype was recovered from a woman aged 25 to 39 with COVID-19, enrolled during active disease. The chain carries TRBV13 and TRBJ2-3; D possibly corresponds to TRBD1 (6 bases). Sequenced: peripheral blood. CDR3 region: CASSLGGGRVDTQYF. The CDR3 nucleotides read TGTGCCAGCAGCTTAGGAGGGGGACGGGTAGATACGCAGTATTTT.